These 20 T cell receptor beta chains share one sample of origin, sequenced in a study of shared clonotypes between healthy human individuals. Some clones are missing from TCRdb's copy, which holds only in-frame ones; the method was immunoSEQ multiplex PCR. The data contain roughly 1.4 million clones, approximately 98.5% of them singletons. Material: naive CD4+ T cells sorted from blood. Stated subset: CD45RA+ positively selected. These receptors came from a man aged 30 to 45 in good health.

The V call is TRBV28, the J call TRBJ2-3, with D perhaps TRBD1 (7 bases). The V gene lost 5 bases and the J gene lost 6 bases, with 12 bases spanning the gap. CDR1 and CDR2 from the germline V gene are MDHEN and SYDVKM. This CDR3 has 13 residues. The CDR3 nucleotides read TGTGCCAGCAGTCCGACAGGGAGGGATACGCAGTATTTT. Encoded protein: CASSPTGRDTQYF.

The rearrangement links TRBV19 to TRBJ2-3; no clear D. This CDR3 has 13 residues. Trimming stripped 3 bases from V and 1 base from J, with 5 bases between. Germline V gene data show CDR1 as LNHDA and CDR2 as SQIVND (reference sequence). The chain's CDR3 is CASSMSGTDTQYF. The CDR3 nucleotides read TGTGCCAGTAGTATGTCAGGCACAGATACGCAGTATTTT.

The chain carries TRBV7-9 and TRBJ1-2; D gene ambiguous. Trimming pared 3 bases from V and 8 bases from J, leaving 16 bases between. The CDR3 runs to 14 residues. The germline CDR1 and CDR2 sequences are SEHNR and FQNEAQ (reference sequence). The CDR3 loop reads CASSFSGGPRGYTF. The CDR3 region has the DNA TGTGCCAGCAGCTTTTCGGGAGGCCCGAGGGGCTACACCTTC. Full variable domain (remainder filled in from reference TRBV7-9 and TRBJ1-2): DTGVSQNPRHKITKRGQNVTFRCDPISEHNRLYWYRQTLGQGPEFLTYFQNEAQLEKSRLLSDRFSAERPKGSFSTLEIQRTEQGDSAMYLCASSFSGGPRGYTFGSGTRLTVV.

The chain has TRBV28 and TRBJ2-7, with D possibly matching TRBD1 (5 bases). V shed 5 bases and J shed 4 bases, with 18 bases lying between them. The CDR3 runs 15 residues. Germline CDR1 reads MDHEN; CDR2 reads SYDVKM. CDR3 DNA: TGTGCCAGCAGTCCTTCTGGGGCTCCACGTTACGAGCAGTACTTC. Translated: CASSPSGAPRYEQYF.

The V and J genes are TRBV27 and TRBJ2-7, with D perhaps TRBD1 or TRBD2 (5 bases each). This CDR3 spans 15 amino acids. CDR1 and CDR2 from the germline V gene are MNHEY and SMNVEV (reference sequence). The V gene lost 0 bases and the J gene lost 2 bases, with 11 bases spanning the gap. Here the CDR3 reads CASSLSGTTPYEQYF. CDR3 nucleotide sequence: TGTGCCAGCAGTTTATCCGGGACCACGCCCTACGAGCAGTACTTC.

In this sample, this clone turned up once. Other DNA sequences from this sample encode an identical CDR3 as well. The chain carries TRBV18 and TRBJ1-3; 8 nucleotides agree with TRBD1. Germline CDR1 KGHSH, CDR2 LQKENI. The J segment lost 0 bases and the V segment lost 6 bases, leaving 4 bases of the junction unmatched. The CDR3 is made up of 15 amino acids. In nucleotides, the CDR3 is TGTGCCAGCTCTCCCGGACAGGGCTCTGGAAACACCATATATTTT. Translating it yields CASSPGQGSGNTIYF.

Written as DNA, the CDR3 is TGCAGCGTTGTGGGGGGCGGCTCTGGGGCCAACGTCCTGACTTTC. Its translation: CSVVGGGSGANVLTF. The chain has TRBV29-1 and TRBJ2-6; either TRBD1 or TRBD2 may fit D (6 bases each). Germline V gene lookup returns CDR1 SQVTM and CDR2 ANQGSEA. The CDR3 is made up of 15 amino acids. Trimming stripped 4 bases from V and 0 bases from J, with 10 bases between.

The CDR3 reads CASSLFGRTGTSGGLHYYNEQFF. DNA for the CDR3: TGTGCCAGCAGTTTATTCGGGAGAACCGGGACTAGCGGAGGCCTCCACTATTACAATGAGCAGTTCTTC. This chain links TRBV28 with TRBJ2-1; 11 bases are shared with TRBD2. Germline lookup yields CDR1 MDHEN and CDR2 SYDVKM. V trimming: 1 base; J trimming: 4 bases; junction bases outside the gene matches: 24. The CDR3 consists of 23 residues.

The V call is TRBV29-1, the J call TRBJ1-1; maybe TRBD1 (6 bases). The CDR3 covers 12 residues. V shed 8 bases and J shed 0 bases, with 10 bases lying between them. Germline V gene sequence: CDR1 SQVTM, CDR2 ANQGSEA. In nucleotides, the CDR3 is TGCAGCTCCGACAGGCTGAACACTGAAGCTTTCTTT. Protein: CSSDRLNTEAFF.

The chain is built from TRBV15 and TRBJ2-7; 9 nucleotides align to TRBD2. Per the germline V gene, CDR1 is LNHNV and CDR2 is YYDKDF (reference sequence). The V segment lost 0 bases and the J segment 2 bases; nucleotides outside the gene matches: 8. This CDR3 spans 17 amino acids. The CDR3 sequence is CATSRDLWSSGAYEQYF. DNA for the CDR3: TGTGCCACCAGCAGAGATCTATGGTCTAGCGGGGCCTACGAGCAGTACTTC.

This chain links TRBV28 with TRBJ2-7; D remains ambiguous. The V gene lost 6 bases and the J gene lost 9 bases, with 12 bases spanning the gap. The CDR3 is 11 amino acids. Germline CDR1 MDHEN, CDR2 SYDVKM. The CDR3 reads CASSTRVGQYF. CDR3 coding DNA: TGTGCCAGCAGCACAAGAGTCGGGCAGTACTTC.

This chain links TRBV11-2 with TRBJ2-3; D perhaps matches TRBD2 (6 bases). Germline V CDR1 and CDR2: SGHAT, FQNNGV. The V end lost 5 bases, the J end lost 6 bases, and 21 bases lay between the germline ends. The CDR3 has 16 residues. The CDR3 sequence: CASSANSGLILDTQYF. CDR3 sequence (DNA): TGTGCCAGCAGCGCAAATTCGGGACTGATTCTGGATACGCAGTATTTT.

In the case of this clone: Within the sample, other DNA sequences also encode this same CDR3. The V call is TRBV10-3, the J call TRBJ2-1, with TRBD2 matching 7 bases. This CDR3 is 16 amino acids long. Germline loops: CDR1 ENHRY, CDR2 SYGVKD. V lost 0 bases to trimming and J lost 2 bases; unmatched junction nucleotides: 4. As DNA, the CDR3 is TGTGCCATCAGTGAGTCTGCTAGCGGAACCTACAATGAGCAGTTCTTC. It yields the protein CAISESASGTYNEQFF.

The J gene is TRBJ2-7, the V gene TRBV5-4; unclear D gene. Trimming removed 5 bases at V and 7 bases at J, with 13 bases between. The V gene's germline CDR1 is SGHNT and CDR2 YYREEE (reference sequence). The CDR3 has 12 residues. The CDR3 sequence is CASSLITEEQYF. The CDR3 nucleotides are TGTGCCAGCAGTTTAATAACGGAAGAGCAGTACTTC.

V is TRBV19 and J is TRBJ2-6; the D is unclear. V lost 4 bases and J 0 bases, leaving 19 bases between the germline ends. Germline CDR1 LNHDA, CDR2 SQIVND (reference sequence). The CDR3 totals 19 residues. The CDR3 DNA reads as TGTGCCAGTAGTAGGGCGCTCGTACCTCTTCTCTCTGGGGCCAACGTCCTGACTTTC. This encodes CASSRALVPLLSGANVLTF.

This rearrangement joins TRBV15 to TRBJ2-1, with D possibly being TRBD2 (6 bases). The CDR3 runs 15 residues. The germline V gene has CDR1 LNHNV and CDR2 YYDKDF (reference sequence). V was cut by 1 base and J by 6 bases, with 13 bases left in between. CDR3: CATSRASEGSNEQFF. As DNA, the CDR3 is TGTGCCACCAGCAGAGCTAGCGAGGGTTCCAATGAGCAGTTCTTC.

The CDR3 DNA is TGTGCCAGCAGTAAAAGCGAGGTCGCTAGCGGGATTGAGCAGTTCTTC. Translating gives CASSKSEVASGIEQFF. This chain uses TRBV2 with TRBJ2-1; 9 positions match TRBD2. With V trimmed by 5 bases and J by 9 bases, 14 bases remained unmatched. The CDR3 totals 16 residues. Germline CDR1 reads SNHLY; CDR2 reads FYNNEI.

This chain links TRBV14 with TRBJ2-2, with 10 bases aligning to TRBD2. The ends lost 1 base at V and 4 bases at J; junction bases unmatched: 3. CDR3 length: 16 amino acids. The germline V gene encodes CDR1 SGHDN and CDR2 FVKESK. This CDR3 is CASSQVAGGRTGELFF. CDR3 in DNA: TGTGCCAGCAGCCAAGTAGCGGGGGGCCGCACCGGGGAGCTGTTTTTT.

The rearrangement links TRBV9 to TRBJ2-2; the match to TRBD2 covers 7 bases. The V gene end was trimmed by 5 bases and the J gene end by 0 bases; junction bases not matched to a gene: 4. Germline CDR1 and CDR2: SGDLS and YYNGEE. This CDR3 has 15 amino acids. CDR3 loop: CASSALATNTGELFF. The CDR3 DNA reads as TGTGCCAGCAGTGCACTAGCGACGAACACCGGGGAGCTGTTTTTT. Looking up the rest from reference TRBV9 and TRBJ2-2 gives the full variable domain: DSGVTQTPKHLITATGQRVTLRCSPRSGDLSVYWYQQSLDQGLQFLIQYYNGEERAKGNILERFSAQQFPDLHSELNLSSLELGDSALYFCASSALATNTGELFFGEGSRLTVL.

The V and J genes are TRBV21-1 and TRBJ1-5; TRBD1, the D gene given by the table, was not confirmed from the DNA. TRBV21-1 corresponds to a pseudogene. The CDR3 contains 20 residues. CDR3 coding DNA: TGTGCCAGCAGCAAAGCGCTGGGGCGTATAGGCGATAATAGCAATCAGCCCCAGCATTTT. Protein sequence: CASSKALGRIGDNSNQPQHF.